The clone carrying this T cell receptor beta chain showed up just a few times. Its antigen is as yet unknown. The source of the sample is a study of blood T cells in healthy people across ages. Background on the study: Per two T cells, about one barcoded beta molecule was captured through template switching.

The second PCR ran about 6 to 12 cycles with a sample-barcoded 5' primer and J-beta primers. One entry per CDR3 protein results from TCRdb running MiXCR on the 5' RACE reads. The table records 650,000 to 950,000 distinct CDR3 sequences, approximately 48% of them present only once. The germline V gene encodes CDR1 SGHTA and CDR2 FQGNSA. J lost 6 bases, V lost 6 bases, and 8 bases had no gene match. The CDR3 consists of 14 residues. Study conclusions and caveats: Fewer expanded clones and more diversity marked long-lived versus aged donors. Considered underestimates were the diversity estimates obtained from one million T cells.

Each sample had at least 6 million PBMCs isolated. The material sequenced was blood. This clonotype was obtained from a man aged 55 to 70 in good health. The V gene is TRBV7-2, the J gene TRBJ2-3; TRBD2 agrees at 8 bases. For the CDR3, the DNA is TGTGCCAGCAGACGGGGCGGGGGGTCGGATACGCAGTATTTT. It is translated as CASRRGGGSDTQYF.